A selection of T cell receptor beta chains follows, all from one sample in a study of shared clonotypes between healthy human individuals. Sequencing used immunoSEQ multiplex PCR; TCRdb keeps in-frame clones, though not all of them. The sample contains 1.4 million or so clones, less than 99% of which appear only once. Material: naive CD4+ T cells sorted from blood. The origin of the receptors is a man aged 25 to 40 in good health. Each CDR3 is given with its conserved first and last residue. Fields, in order: clone size, J gene, V gene, CDR3 protein. For some rows the clone size is stated as once, few or many, or as a class when expanded; others skip it.

NA,TRBJ1-3,TRBV7-9,CASSLGVGNTIYF
NA,TRBJ2-3,TRBV4-3,CASSPRGDTDTQYF
once,TRBJ1-5,TRBV7-8,CASSLTGDDQPQHF
NA,TRBJ2-2,TRBV27,CASSFTANTGELFF
NA,TRBJ2-2,TRBV4-2,CASSQRTSGRDTGELFF
NA,TRBJ2-7,TRBV11-1,CASSLGGGSSYEQYF
NA,TRBJ1-3,TRBV9,CASSPYLSSGNTIYF
NA,TRBJ2-1,TRBV9,CASSVGGIGSYNEQFF
NA,TRBJ1-1,TRBV5-1,CASSSTGGGGTEAFF
NA,TRBJ2-1,TRBV15,CATSRDPTSGRGNEQFF
NA,TRBJ2-1,TRBV14,CASSQILVPEQFF
NA,TRBJ1-2,TRBV7-9,CASSLSSVYTF
NA,TRBJ2-1,TRBV28,CASMQREEQFF
NA,TRBJ2-7,TRBV5-1,CASSLRTTNYEQYF
NA,TRBJ2-3,TRBV2,CASSRNPQGPTDTQYF
NA,TRBJ1-1,TRBV28,CASSQTANTEAFF
NA,TRBJ2-1,TRBV5-1,CASSLLSQGQGVVDEQFF
NA,TRBJ2-1,TRBV14,CASSQVGRGNEQFF
few,TRBJ1-5,TRBV7-8,CASSPRDRPNQPQHF
NA,TRBJ1-5,TRBV30,CAWSVSGAFNQPQHF
NA,TRBJ2-7,TRBV28,CASRRTSGTRSEQYF
NA,TRBJ2-7,TRBV5-1,CASSDRGNEQYF
once,TRBJ1-4,TRBV11-2,CASSLGQGTNEKLFF
once,TRBJ2-5,TRBV7-2,CASSLEGTEETQYF